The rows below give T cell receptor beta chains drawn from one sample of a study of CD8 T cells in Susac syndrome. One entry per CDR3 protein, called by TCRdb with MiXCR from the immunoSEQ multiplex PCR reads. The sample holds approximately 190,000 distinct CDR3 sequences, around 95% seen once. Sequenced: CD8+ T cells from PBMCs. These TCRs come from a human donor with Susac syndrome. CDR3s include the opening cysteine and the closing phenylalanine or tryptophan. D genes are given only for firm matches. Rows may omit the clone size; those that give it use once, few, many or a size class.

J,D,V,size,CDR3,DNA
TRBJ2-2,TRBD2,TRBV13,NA,CASSPGTSNTGELFF,TGTGCCAGCAGCCCCGGGACTAGTAACACCGGGGAGCTGTTTTTT
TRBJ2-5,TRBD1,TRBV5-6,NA,CASSLGQGIQETQYF,TGTGCCAGCAGCTTGGGACAGGGAATCCAAGAGACCCAGTACTTC
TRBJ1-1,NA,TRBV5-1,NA,CASRDQGNTEAFF,TGCGCCAGCAGAGATCAGGGGAACACTGAAGCTTTCTTT
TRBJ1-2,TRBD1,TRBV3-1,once,CASSPDRGNGYTF,TGTGCCAGCAGCCCTGACAGGGGGAATGGCTACACCTTC
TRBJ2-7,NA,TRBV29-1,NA,CSAESLSYEQYF,TGCAGCGCGGAGAGTCTCTCCTACGAGCAGTACTTC
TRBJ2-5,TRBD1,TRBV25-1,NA,CASRDRDETQYF,TGTGCCAGCAGGGACAGGGATGAGACCCAGTACTTC
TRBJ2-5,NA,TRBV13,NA,CASSLEGFKETQYF,TGTGCCAGCAGCTTAGAGGGATTTAAAGAGACCCAGTACTTC
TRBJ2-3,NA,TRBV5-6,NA,CASSLADSLYTDTQYF,TGTGCCAGCAGCTTGGCGGACAGTTTGTACACAGATACGCAGTATTTT
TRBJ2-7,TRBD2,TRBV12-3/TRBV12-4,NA,CASSATSGYEQYF,TGTGCCAGCAGCGCAACTAGCGGTTACGAGCAGTACTTC
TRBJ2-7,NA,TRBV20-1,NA,CSARVGIHSYEQYF,TGCAGTGCTAGAGTTGGCATACACTCCTACGAGCAGTACTTC
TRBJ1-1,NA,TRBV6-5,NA,CASSYWGGMTEAFF,TGTGCCAGCAGTTACTGGGGTGGGATGACTGAAGCTTTCTTT
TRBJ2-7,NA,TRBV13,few,CASSFRDTSYEQYF,TGTGCCAGCAGCTTCCGGGACACTTCCTACGAGCAGTACTTC
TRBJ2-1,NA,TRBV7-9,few,CASSLEGLYNEQFF,TGTGCCAGCAGCTTAGAGGGACTGTACAATGAGCAGTTCTTC
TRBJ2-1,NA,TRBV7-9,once,CASIPPGDNEQFF,TGTGCCAGCATCCCCCCCGGGGACAATGAGCAGTTCTTC
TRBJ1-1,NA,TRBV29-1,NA,CSVAAGTNTEAFF,TGCAGCGTTGCAGCGGGTACCAACACTGAAGCTTTCTTT
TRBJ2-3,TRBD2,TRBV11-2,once,CASIPGLAGGIADTQYF,TGTGCCAGCATCCCGGGACTAGCGGGAGGCATCGCAGATACGCAGTATTTT
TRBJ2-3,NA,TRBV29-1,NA,CSVDGGLRTDTQYF,TGCAGCGTTGACGGGGGGCTACGCACAGATACGCAGTATTTT
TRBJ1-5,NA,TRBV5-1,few,CASSFSGVGNQPQHF,TGCGCCAGCAGCTTTTCAGGGGTTGGTAATCAGCCCCAGCATTTT
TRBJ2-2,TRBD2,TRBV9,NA,CASGSGGPGELFF,TGTGCCAGCGGGAGCGGGGGGCCCGGGGAGCTGTTTTTT
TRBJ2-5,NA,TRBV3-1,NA,CASSQEGVVRETQYF,TGTGCCAGCAGCCAAGAAGGAGTGGTTCGAGAGACCCAGTACTTC
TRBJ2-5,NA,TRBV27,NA,CASMGLNEETQYF,TGTGCCAGCATGGGACTGAATGAGGAGACCCAGTACTTC
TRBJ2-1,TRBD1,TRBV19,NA,CASNSGQGNNEQFF,TGTGCCAGTAATTCGGGACAGGGCAACAATGAGCAGTTCTTC
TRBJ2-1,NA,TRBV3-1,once,CASSQAAKEQFF,TGTGCCAGCAGCCAAGCCGCGAAGGAGCAGTTCTTC
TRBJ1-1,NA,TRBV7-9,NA,CASSFGGRVTEAFF,TGTGCCAGCAGCTTCGGGGGGAGAGTCACTGAAGCTTTCTTT
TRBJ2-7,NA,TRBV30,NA,CAWSAGGGYEQYF,TGTGCCTGGAGTGCCGGAGGGGGCTACGAGCAGTACTTC
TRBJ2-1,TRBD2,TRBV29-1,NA,CSVLAGTYNEQFF,TGCAGCGTCCTAGCGGGAACCTACAATGAGCAGTTCTTC
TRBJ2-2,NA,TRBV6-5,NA,CASSYSINTGELFF,TGTGCCAGCAGTTACTCTATCAACACCGGGGAGCTGTTTTTT
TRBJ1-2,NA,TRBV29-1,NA,CSVESQNNYGYTF,TGCAGCGTTGAATCTCAGAACAACTATGGCTACACCTTC
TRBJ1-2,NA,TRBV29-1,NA,CSVEGENGYTF,TGCAGCGTCGAAGGAGAAAATGGCTACACCTTC
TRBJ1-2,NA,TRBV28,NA,CASSLTRDGRYGYTF,TGTGCCAGCAGTTTAACCCGGGACGGCCGCTATGGCTACACCTTC
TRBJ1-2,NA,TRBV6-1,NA,CASSTPSGTVNYGYTF,TGTGCCAGCAGTACCCCTTCCGGGACGGTTAACTATGGCTACACCTTC
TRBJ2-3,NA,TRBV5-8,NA,CASSPWEPTDTQYF,TGTGCCAGCAGCCCCTGGGAACCCACAGATACGCAGTATTTT
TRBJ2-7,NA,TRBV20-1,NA,CSARDGYSYEQYF,TGCAGTGCTAGGGACGGTTACTCCTACGAGCAGTACTTC
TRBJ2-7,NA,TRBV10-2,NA,CASSVSADLLYEQYF,TGCGCCAGCAGTGTGTCAGCGGACCTACTCTACGAGCAGTACTTC
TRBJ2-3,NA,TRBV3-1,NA,CASSQVQDSTDTQYF,TGTGCCAGCAGCCAAGTGCAGGATAGCACAGATACGCAGTATTTT
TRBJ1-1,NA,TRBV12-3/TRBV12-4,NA,CATSGPEAFF,TGTGCCACGTCGGGTCCCGAAGCTTTCTTT
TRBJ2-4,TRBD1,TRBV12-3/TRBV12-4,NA,CASSPGQGVNIQYF,TGTGCCAGCAGTCCTGGACAGGGGGTTAACATTCAGTACTTC
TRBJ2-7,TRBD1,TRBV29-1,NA,CSASPGTGEFEQYF,TGCAGCGCCTCCCCCGGGACAGGGGAATTTGAGCAGTACTTC
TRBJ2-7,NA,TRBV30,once,CAWSSGQSTVYEQYF,TGTGCCTGGAGCTCCGGACAGTCTACCGTCTACGAGCAGTACTTC
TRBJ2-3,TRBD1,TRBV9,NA,CASSATSGQGADTQYF,TGTGCCAGCAGCGCCACTTCGGGACAGGGGGCAGATACGCAGTATTTT
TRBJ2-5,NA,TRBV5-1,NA,CASSLEAGQLQETQYF,TGCGCCAGCAGCTTGGAAGCAGGACAGCTCCAAGAGACCCAGTACTTC
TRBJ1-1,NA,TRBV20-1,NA,CSAGGALNTEAFF,TGCAGTGCTGGAGGAGCCTTGAACACTGAAGCTTTCTTT
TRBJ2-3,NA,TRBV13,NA,CASSLGLRGLTDTQYF,TGTGCCAGCAGCTTAGGCCTACGGGGACTCACAGATACGCAGTATTTT